This T cell receptor (beta chain) was profiled in a study of T cell responses to AZD1222 COVID-19 vaccine. Assay: immunoSEQ multiplex PCR; the TCRdb copy retains only in-frame clones and omits some. The table has under 90,000 clones, about 80% seen once. Findings and caveats of the study: Reports say nearly half of spike-specific TCRs go after unmutated variant regions. Most donors were white British, females outnumbered males, and clonal diversity was possibly underestimated. Rises in breadth and depth of Spike-specific TCRs came after two AZD1222 doses.

This clone was seen more than once but under ten times. Its antigen is undetermined. Germline-derived CDR1 and CDR2 are MNHEY and SVGAGI. This CDR3 contains 15 residues. The V end was cut by 6 bases, the J end by 2 bases, with 16 bases between. The V gene is TRBV6-5, the J gene TRBJ2-5; D is perhaps TRBD1 (7 bases). The clonotype was recovered from an adult who received the AZD1222 COVID-19 vaccine. The specimen comprised peripheral blood, sampled 28 days after the second AZD1222 dose. CDR3 nucleotides: TGTGCCAGCAGGTTCGAGGGGGGACAGCAAGAGACCCAGTACTTC. Its translation is CASRFEGGQQETQYF.